This T cell receptor (beta chain) was identified during a study of neurological immune-mediated disorders. The unsorted libraries were made from 2 million PBMCs kept at -80 C. The authors made cDNA by 5'RACE with 10-nucleotide random UMIs. Sequencing of 15-18 subjects in each run yielded over 170 million TCR-beta sequences. TCRdb called the 5' RACE reads again in MiXCR, with one record for every CDR3 protein. The sample contains roughly 80,000 distinct CDR3 sequences, 17% of which appear only once. At least ten counts were recorded for this clonotype. Germline V gene data show CDR1 as SGHRS and CDR2 as YFSETQ. With 0 bases removed from V and 9 bases from J, the gap between germline ends came to 13 bases. This CDR3 region has 14 residues.

Sequencing was done on a sample of PBMCs. The chain couples TRBV5-1 to TRBJ2-1; a possible D gene is TRBD2 (5 bases). This clonotype was sampled from a woman aged 40 to 55 in good health. The DNA for the CDR3 is TGCGCCAGCAGCTTGGCACGCGGGCGAGGTGAGCAGTTCTTC. This translates into CASSLARGRGEQFF.